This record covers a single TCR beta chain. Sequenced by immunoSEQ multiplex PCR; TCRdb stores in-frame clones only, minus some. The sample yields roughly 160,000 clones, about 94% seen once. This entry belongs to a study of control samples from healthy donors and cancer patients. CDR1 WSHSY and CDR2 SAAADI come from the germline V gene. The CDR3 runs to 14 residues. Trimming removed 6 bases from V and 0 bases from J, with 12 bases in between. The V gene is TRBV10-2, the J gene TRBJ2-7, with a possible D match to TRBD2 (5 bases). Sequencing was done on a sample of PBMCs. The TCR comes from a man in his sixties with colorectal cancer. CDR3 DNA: TGCGCCAGCAGCCCCGGAGGAAGCTCCTACGAGCAGTACTTC. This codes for CASSPGGSSYEQYF.